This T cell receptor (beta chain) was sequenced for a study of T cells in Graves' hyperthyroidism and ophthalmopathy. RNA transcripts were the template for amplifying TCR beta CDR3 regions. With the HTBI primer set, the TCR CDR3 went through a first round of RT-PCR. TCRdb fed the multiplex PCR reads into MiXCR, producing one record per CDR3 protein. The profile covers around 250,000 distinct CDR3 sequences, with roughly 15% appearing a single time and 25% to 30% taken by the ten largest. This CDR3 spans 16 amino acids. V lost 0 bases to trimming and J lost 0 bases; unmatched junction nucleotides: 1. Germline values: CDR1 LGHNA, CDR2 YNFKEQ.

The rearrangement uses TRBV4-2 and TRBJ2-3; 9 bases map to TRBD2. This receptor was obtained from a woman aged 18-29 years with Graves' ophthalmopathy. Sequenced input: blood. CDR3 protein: CASSQETSGSTDTQYF. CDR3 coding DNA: TGTGCCAGCAGCCAAGAGACTAGCGGAAGCACAGATACGCAGTATTTT.